Shown below are 8 T cell receptor beta chains from a single sample sequenced in a study of blood T cell repertoires in COVID-19. Sequenced by immunoSEQ multiplex PCR; TCRdb stores in-frame clones only, minus some. The sample consists of around 140,000 clones, around 87% of them appearing once. The sample consisted of PBMCs or T cells enriched from blood (not recorded which). The receptors come from a woman between 35 and 50 years old who had been exposed to COVID-19.

The chain joins TRBV29-1 to TRBJ2-2; D is unclear. CDR1 SQVTM and CDR2 ANQGSEA come from the germline V gene. This CDR3 has 13 residues. Trimming took off 2 bases at V and 6 bases at J, with 10 bases between the two ends. The CDR3 here is CSVELNDSGELFF. DNA for the CDR3: TGCAGCGTTGAATTGAATGACTCCGGGGAGCTGTTTTTT.

The CDR3 DNA follows: TGTGCCAGCAGTTACGGGGGCACCGGGGAGCTGTTTTTT. Protein: CASSYGGTGELFF. The chain combines TRBV2 with TRBJ2-2, with D possibly being TRBD2 (6 bases). There are 13 residues in the CDR3. Trimming left V 5 bases short and J 4 bases short, with 8 bases between. Germline V CDR1 and CDR2: SNHLY, FYNNEI.

The V and J genes are TRBV28 and TRBJ2-7, with D possibly TRBD2 on 6 matching bases. This CDR3 is 15 amino acids long. The germline V and J ends were trimmed by 5 bases and 6 bases, with 20 bases remaining between them. Germline CDR1 MDHEN, CDR2 SYDVKM. CDR3 coding DNA: TGTGCCAGCAGTCAAGAGGGTAGGAGGGCCCTCGAGCAGTACTTC. Translation gives CASSQEGRRALEQYF.

The chain couples TRBV19 to TRBJ1-4, with D perhaps matching TRBD1 (5 bases). V was shortened by 8 bases and J by 10 bases, with 17 bases between the two germline ends. Looked up from germline, CDR1 is LNHDA and CDR2 is SQIVND (reference sequence). CDR3 length: 13 amino acids. CDR3 DNA sequence: TGTGCCAGTGACTTGGGACGGAGGGGAAAACTGTTTTTT. It translates to CASDLGRRGKLFF.

V is TRBV9 and J is TRBJ2-3; 12 positions agree with TRBD2. The CDR3 is 15 residues long. Germline CDR1 SGDLS, CDR2 YYNGEE. Trimming took 3 bases from V and 4 from J; bases not matched to a gene: 3. CDR3 DNA sequence: TGTGCCAGCAGCGGTAGACTAGCGGGGGCAGATACGCAGTATTTT. This translates into CASSGRLAGADTQYF.

The rearrangement joins TRBV6-5 to TRBJ1-3, with TRBD1 matching 8 bases. CDR3 size: 15 residues. Germline trimming cut 5 bases from V and 2 bases from J; bases unmatched to any gene: 5. Germline CDR1 is MNHEY and CDR2 is SVGAGI. CDR3 residues: CASSLEQGAGNTIYF. The CDR3 nucleotides are TGTGCCAGCAGTCTTGAACAGGGGGCTGGAAACACCATATATTTT.

The chain is built from TRBV28 and TRBJ1-4, with D hard to call. CDR3 size: 13 residues. With 7 bases removed from V and 8 bases from J, the gap between germline ends came to 14 bases. Germline V CDR1 and CDR2: MDHEN, SYDVKM. For the CDR3, the DNA is TGTGCCAGCAACCCCGGGTCGTTGGAAAAACTGTTTTTT. Amino acids: CASNPGSLEKLFF.

The J gene is TRBJ2-3, the V gene TRBV11-3, with D unresolved. The CDR3 totals 14 residues. Germline V gene lookup returns CDR1 SGHNT and CDR2 YENEEA. Deletions cut 2 bases from V and 2 bases from J, with 8 bases between. CDR3 nucleotides: TGTGCCAGCAGCTTATCTCAGATCACAGATACGCAGTATTTT. It translates to CASSLSQITDTQYF.